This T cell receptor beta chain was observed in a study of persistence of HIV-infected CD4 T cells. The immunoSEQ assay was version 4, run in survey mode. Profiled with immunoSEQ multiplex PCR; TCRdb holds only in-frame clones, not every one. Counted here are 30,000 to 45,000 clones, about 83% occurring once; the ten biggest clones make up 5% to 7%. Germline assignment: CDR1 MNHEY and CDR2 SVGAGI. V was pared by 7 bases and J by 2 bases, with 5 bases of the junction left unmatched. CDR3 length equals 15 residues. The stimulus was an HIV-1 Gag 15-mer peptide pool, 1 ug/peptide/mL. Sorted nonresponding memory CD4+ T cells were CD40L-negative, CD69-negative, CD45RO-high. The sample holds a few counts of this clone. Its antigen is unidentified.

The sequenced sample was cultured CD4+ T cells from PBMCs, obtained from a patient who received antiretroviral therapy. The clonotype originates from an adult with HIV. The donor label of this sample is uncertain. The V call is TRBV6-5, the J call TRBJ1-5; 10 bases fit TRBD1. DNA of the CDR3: TGTGCCAGCATCGTGGACAGGGGGGGCAATCAGCCCCAGCATTTT. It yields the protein CASIVDRGGNQPQHF.